Each of the 6 T cell receptor beta chains below was sequenced from the same sample in a study of blood T cell repertoires in COVID-19. The protocol was immunoSEQ multiplex PCR, while the TCRdb copy is restricted to in-frame clones and leaves out a portion. The top ten clones hold 5.3% of a sample with approximately 61,000 clones, 85% of them seen once. The specimen sequenced was peripheral blood. The receptors stem from a man aged 70 or older with acute or convalescent COVID-19.

The V and J genes are TRBV7-9 and TRBJ2-5; D perhaps matches TRBD2 (6 bases). V was shortened by 5 bases and J by 1 base, with 11 bases between the two germline ends. The CDR3 covers 14 residues. In germline, CDR1 is SEHNR, CDR2 FQNEAQ (reference sequence). CDR3 bases: TGTGCCAGCAGCCCGGGAGACTCCCAAGAGACCCAGTACTTC. This gives the protein CASSPGDSQETQYF.

The J gene is TRBJ1-1, the V gene TRBV6-5, with D possibly TRBD1 on 5 matching bases. The CDR3 consists of 14 residues. The germline V gene has CDR1 MNHEY and CDR2 SVGAGI. V was shortened by 7 bases and J by 5 bases, with 17 bases between the two germline ends. This chain's CDR3 is CASTMGGGRTEAFF. CDR3 bases: TGTGCCAGCACTATGGGGGGGGGTAGGACTGAAGCTTTCTTT.

V is TRBV5-1 and J is TRBJ2-2; 15 bases match TRBD2. V dropped 4 bases and J dropped 2; count of bases not matched to a gene: 6. The CDR3 runs to 18 residues. Germline V gives CDR1 SGHRS, CDR2 YFSETQ. This CDR3 reads CASSTRTSGGANTGELFF. As DNA, the CDR3 is TGCGCCAGCAGCACGAGGACTAGCGGGGGGGCCAACACCGGGGAGCTGTTTTTT.

The chain carries TRBV6-5 and TRBJ1-2; 12 bases agree with TRBD1. Germline CDR1 MNHEY, CDR2 SVGAGI. The CDR3 sequence is 15 residues long. Trimming took 8 bases from V and 4 from J; bases not matched to a gene: 8. CDR3 region: CASSAGTGGTYGYTF. CDR3 sequence (DNA): TGTGCCAGCTCCGCCGGGACAGGGGGCACCTATGGCTACACCTTC.

This chain links TRBV7-9 with TRBJ2-7, with D possibly being TRBD2 (5 bases). This CDR3 spans 12 amino acids. Germline CDR1 SEHNR, CDR2 FQNEAQ (reference sequence). V dropped 5 bases and J dropped 6 bases, with 11 bases sitting between them. The CDR3 reads CASSPRGFEQYF. The CDR3, as DNA: TGTGCCAGCAGCCCGCGCGGGTTCGAGCAGTACTTC. Combining the CDR3 with reference TRBV7-9 and TRBJ2-7 gives the whole variable domain DTGVSQNPRHKITKRGQNVTFRCDPISEHNRLYWYRQTLGQGPEFLTYFQNEAQLEKSRLLSDRFSAERPKGSFSTLEIQRTEQGDSAMYLCASSPRGFEQYFGPGTRLTVT.

This clone was recorded only once. DNA for the CDR3: TGTGCCAGCAGTTCGGGGGGACTAGCGGGGCCCTACGAGCAGTACTTC. Translating it yields CASSSGGLAGPYEQYF. The chain links TRBV6-5 to TRBJ2-7; 13 positions match TRBD2. The CDR3 extends over 16 amino acids. Germline V lookup: CDR1 MNHEY, CDR2 SVGAGI. V lost 4 bases to trimming and J lost 2 bases; unmatched junction nucleotides: 5.